The present entry profiles one T cell receptor (beta chain) with its context. Its antigen is as yet unknown. The protocol was immunoSEQ multiplex PCR, while the TCRdb copy is restricted to in-frame clones and leaves out a portion. The table lists tens of thousands of clones, roughly 91% of them singletons, with about 0.7% in the top ten. The data stem from a study of stem cell transplantation in POMP-related autoinflammatory disease. Study background: Impaired MHC class I-dependent CD8+ differentiation was hypothesized from defective thymoproteasomes. Before transplant: CD4+ naive skewing, low CD8+ proportions, reduced cytokine secretion.

Points from the study as a whole: In patients with PRAID, every analyzed T-cell subset tended to show lower diversity and higher clonality.

In germline, CDR1 is SNHLY, CDR2 FYNNEI. The CDR3 is 15 residues long. The V gene end was trimmed by 5 bases and the J gene end by 7 bases; junction bases not matched to a gene: 4. This sequence joins TRBV2 and TRBJ1-6, with 11 bases lining up with TRBD1. This receptor was taken from a human patient with POMP-related autoinflammation and immune dysregulation (PRAID). The graft donor may be the source of some T cells. The sequences come from CD4+ T cells from PBMCs, collected after stem cell transplantation. In DNA, the CDR3 is TGTGCCAGCAGTCCCGGACAGGGGGCGAATTCACCCCTCCACTTT. Amino acids: CASSPGQGANSPLHF.